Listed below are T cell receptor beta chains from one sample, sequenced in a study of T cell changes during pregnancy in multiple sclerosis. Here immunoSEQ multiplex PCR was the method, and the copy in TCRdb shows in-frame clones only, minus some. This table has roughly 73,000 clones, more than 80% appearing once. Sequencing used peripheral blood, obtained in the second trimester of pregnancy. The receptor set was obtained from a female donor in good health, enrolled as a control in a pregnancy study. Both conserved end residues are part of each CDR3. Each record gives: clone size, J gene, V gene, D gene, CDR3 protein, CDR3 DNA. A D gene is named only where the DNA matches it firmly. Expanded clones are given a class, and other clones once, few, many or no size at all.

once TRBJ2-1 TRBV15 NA CATSRDGQYEQFF TGTGCCACCAGCAGAGATGGGCAATATGAGCAGTTCTTC
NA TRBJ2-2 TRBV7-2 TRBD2 CASSLQASGVTGELFF TGTGCCAGCAGCCTCCAAGCCAGCGGGGTCACCGGGGAGCTGTTTTTT
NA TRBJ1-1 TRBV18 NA CASSPEQGRGAFF TGTGCCAGCTCACCGGAGCAGGGTCGGGGGGCTTTCTTT
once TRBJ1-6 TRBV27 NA CASSLGGTPLHF TGTGCCAGCAGTTTAGGTGGCACACCCCTCCACTTT
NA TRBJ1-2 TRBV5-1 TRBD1 CASSLGSGGGFPRHF TGCGCCAGCAGCTTGGGGTCAGGGGGTGGCTTTCCACGCCACTTC
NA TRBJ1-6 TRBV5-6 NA CASSTQGHDYNSPLHF TGTGCCAGCAGCACCCAAGGACACGACTATAATTCACCCCTCCACTTT
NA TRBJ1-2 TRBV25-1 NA CASSPDSSYGYTF TGTGCCAGCAGTCCAGACAGTTCCTATGGCTACACCTTC
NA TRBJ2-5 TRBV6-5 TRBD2 CASKLSGGETQYF TGTGCCAGCAAACTTTCCGGGGGGGAGACCCAGTACTTC
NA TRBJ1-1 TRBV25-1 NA CASSDDRKNTEAFF TGTGCCAGCAGTGACGACAGGAAGAACACTGAAGCTTTCTTT
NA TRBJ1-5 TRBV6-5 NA CASSYSLGDQPQHF TGTGCCAGCAGTTACTCGTTAGGGGATCAGCCCCAGCATTTT
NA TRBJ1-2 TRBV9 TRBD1 CASSTQQGAFGYTF TGTGCCAGCAGCACACAACAGGGGGCGTTTGGCTACACCTTC
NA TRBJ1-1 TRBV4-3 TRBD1 CAGSRSGTGDGEAFF TGCGCCGGCAGCCGGTCCGGGACAGGGGACGGGGAAGCTTTCTTT
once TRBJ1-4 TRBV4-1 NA CASSQVGGDPNEKLFF TGCGCCAGCAGCCAAGTAGGGGGAGACCCTAATGAAAAACTGTTTTTT
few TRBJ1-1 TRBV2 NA CASRGGHNTEAFF TGTGCCAGCAGAGGTGGACACAACACTGAAGCTTTCTTT
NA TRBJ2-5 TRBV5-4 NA CASSLVGGETQYF TGTGCCAGCAGCTTGGTGGGGGGAGAGACCCAGTACTTC
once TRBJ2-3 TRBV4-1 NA CASSQLLTGTSTDTQYF TGCGCCAGCAGCCAACTGTTAACAGGGACAAGCACAGATACGCAGTATTTT
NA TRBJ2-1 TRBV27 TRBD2 CASSFGGSNEQFF TGTGCCAGCAGTTTCGGGGGGAGCAATGAGCAGTTCTTC
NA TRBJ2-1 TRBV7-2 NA CASSFDSEQFF TGTGCCAGCAGCTTTGACTCTGAGCAGTTCTTC
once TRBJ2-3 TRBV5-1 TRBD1 CASSLPKDRVTDTQYF TGCGCCAGCAGCTTGCCAAAGGACAGGGTAACAGATACGCAGTATTTT
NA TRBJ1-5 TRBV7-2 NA CASSLGQYSNQPQHF TGTGCCAGCAGCCTCGGACAGTATAGCAATCAGCCCCAGCATTTT
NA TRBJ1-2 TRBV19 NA CASSIRRQVDGYTF TGTGCCAGTAGTATACGTCGGCAGGTCGATGGCTACACCTTC
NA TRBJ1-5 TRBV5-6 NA CASSSMGAGNQPQHF TGTGCCAGCAGCTCTATGGGGGCCGGCAATCAGCCCCAGCATTTT
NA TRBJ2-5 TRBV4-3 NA CASSQDDFKETQYF TGCGCCAGCAGCCAAGACGACTTTAAAGAGACCCAGTACTTC
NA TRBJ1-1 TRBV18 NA CASSSGYTEAFF TGTGCCAGCTCATCAGGATACACTGAAGCTTTCTTT
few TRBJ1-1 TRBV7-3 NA CASSSTAGNTEAFF TGTGCCAGCAGCTCCACTGCGGGGAACACTGAAGCTTTCTTT
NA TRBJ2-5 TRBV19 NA CASSTRRGIQETQYF TGTGCCAGTAGTACCCGAAGAGGCATACAAGAGACCCAGTACTTC
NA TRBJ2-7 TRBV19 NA CASSISTRAFYEQYF TGTGCCAGTAGTATTTCCACGAGGGCCTTCTACGAGCAGTACTTC
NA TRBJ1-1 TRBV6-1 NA CASSDQLQVPETEAFF TGTGCCAGCAGTGACCAATTACAGGTCCCAGAGACTGAAGCTTTCTTT
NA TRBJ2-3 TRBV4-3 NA CASSQAVRGADTQYF TGCGCCAGCAGCCAAGCGGTCAGGGGGGCAGATACGCAGTATTTT
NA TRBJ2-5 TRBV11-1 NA CASSLVGTGLGETQYF TGTGCCAGCAGCTTAGTGGGCACAGGGCTGGGGGAGACCCAGTACTTC
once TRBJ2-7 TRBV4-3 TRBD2 CASSQVGGGYEQYF TGCGCCAGCAGCCAAGTGGGGGGGGGCTACGAGCAGTACTTC
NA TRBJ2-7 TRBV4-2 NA CASRQEVGGSYEQYF TGTGCCAGCAGACAAGAGGTGGGGGGTTCCTACGAGCAGTACTTC
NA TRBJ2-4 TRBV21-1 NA CASSKVGGEGKNIQYF TGTGCCAGCAGCAAAGTCGGAGGGGAAGGCAAAAACATTCAGTACTTC
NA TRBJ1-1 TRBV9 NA CASSVAGFMNTEAFF TGTGCCAGCAGCGTAGCAGGGTTCATGAACACTGAAGCTTTCTTT
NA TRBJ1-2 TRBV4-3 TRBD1 CASSQRWDSEYSYTF TGCGCCAGCAGCCAAAGATGGGACAGCGAATATAGCTACACCTTC
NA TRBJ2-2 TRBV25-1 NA CASSEIDTGELFF TGTGCCAGCAGTGAAATCGACACCGGGGAGCTGTTTTTT
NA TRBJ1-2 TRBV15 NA CATSRASGAGYTF TGTGCCACCAGCAGAGCTTCAGGGGCCGGCTACACCTTC
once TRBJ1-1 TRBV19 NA CASSDRVNTEAFF TGTGCCAGTAGTGACCGGGTCAACACTGAAGCTTTCTTT
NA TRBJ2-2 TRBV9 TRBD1 CASSVAGTGGLTGELFF TGTGCCAGCAGCGTAGCTGGGACAGGCGGGCTTACCGGGGAGCTGTTTTTT
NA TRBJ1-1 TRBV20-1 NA CSARDSTEAFF TGCAGTGCTAGGGACTCCACTGAAGCTTTCTTT
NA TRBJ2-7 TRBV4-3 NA CASSRGDSRFYEQYF TGCGCCAGCAGTCGCGGGGACTCCCGTTTTTACGAGCAGTACTTC
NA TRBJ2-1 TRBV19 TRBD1 CASSAGQGKFHEQFF TGTGCCAGTAGTGCGGGACAGGGTAAATTTCATGAGCAGTTCTTC
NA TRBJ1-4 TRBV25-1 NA CASSEWGGLSNEKLFF TGTGCCAGCAGTGAATGGGGGGGTCTTTCTAATGAAAAACTGTTTTTT
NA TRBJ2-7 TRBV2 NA CASSAYRAQQGQYF TGTGCCAGCAGTGCCTACAGGGCCCAGCAAGGGCAGTACTTC
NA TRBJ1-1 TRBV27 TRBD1 CASSPDRTEAFF TGTGCCAGCAGTCCGGACAGGACTGAAGCTTTCTTT
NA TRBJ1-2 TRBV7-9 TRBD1 CASSLGGQAYF TGTGCCAGCAGCTTAGGGGGACAGGCCTACTTC
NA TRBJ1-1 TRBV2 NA CASTPENTEAFF TGTGCCAGCACACCAGAGAACACTGAAGCTTTCTTT
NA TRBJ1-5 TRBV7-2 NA CASSSQEMQPQHF TGTGCCAGCAGCTCCCAGGAAATGCAGCCCCAGCATTTT
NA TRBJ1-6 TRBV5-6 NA CASSLLPSSYNSPLHF TGTGCCAGCAGCTTGTTGCCGAGCTCCTATAATTCACCCCTCCACTTT
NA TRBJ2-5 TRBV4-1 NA CASSAGLQSQQYF TGCGCCAGCAGCGCCGGACTTCAGAGCCAGCAGTACTTC
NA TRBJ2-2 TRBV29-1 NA CSVEDPKSTGELFF TGCAGCGTTGAAGATCCCAAATCCACCGGGGAGCTGTTTTTT
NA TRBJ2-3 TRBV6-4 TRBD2 CATSGIAGAPDTQYF TGTGCCACCTCGGGTATAGCGGGGGCACCAGATACGCAGTATTTT
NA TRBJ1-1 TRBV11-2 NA CASSSVRRRNTEAFF TGTGCCAGCAGCTCGGTTCGACGGAGGAACACTGAAGCTTTCTTT
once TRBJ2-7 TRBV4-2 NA CASSQESRQNYEQYF TGTGCCAGCAGCCAAGAAAGTAGACAGAACTACGAGCAGTACTTC
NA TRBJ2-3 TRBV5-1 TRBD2 CASSLALPGLAGTDTQYF TGCGCCAGCAGCTTGGCTCTCCCGGGACTAGCGGGAACCGATACGCAGTATTTT